Listed below are T cell receptor beta chains from one sample, sequenced in a study of blood T cell repertoires in COVID-19. The table came from immunoSEQ multiplex PCR; TCRdb's copy has only in-frame clones and leaves some out. In the table there are tens of thousands of clones, roughly 80% of which are singletons. Sequencing was done on a sample of peripheral blood. Receptors originate from a woman aged 60-75 years with acute or convalescent COVID-19. Each CDR3 is given with its conserved first and last residue. A D gene is named only where the DNA matches it firmly. The size entry is marked missing in some rows and otherwise reads once, few, many or a size class.

len | abundance | j_gene | d_gene | v_gene | CDR3nt | CDR3aa
15 | NA | TRBJ1-3 | NA | TRBV19 | TGTGCCAGTAGTATATCGTTGGCCTCTGGAAACACCATATATTTT | CASSISLASGNTIYF
16 | NA | TRBJ2-1 | TRBD1 | TRBV5-5 | TGTGCCAGCAGCGGTCCCGGGACAGGAGGAGGGAGTGAGCAGTTCTTC | CASSGPGTGGGSEQFF
14 | NA | TRBJ1-1 | NA | TRBV5-1 | TGCGCCAGCAGCTTCAGGGATATGAACACTGAAGCTTTCTTT | CASSFRDMNTEAFF
17 | NA | TRBJ1-2 | NA | TRBV4-2 | TGTGCCAGCAGCCAGCAGGTGGGAGGGGGTTACGGCTATGGCTACACCTTC | CASSQQVGGGYGYGYTF
16 | NA | TRBJ2-2 | TRBD1 | TRBV19 | TGTGCCAGTAGTATGACGACAGGGGGCAGCACCGGGGAGCTGTTTTTT | CASSMTTGGSTGELFF
14 | NA | TRBJ2-7 | TRBD1 | TRBV19 | TGTGCCAGTAGCGACAGGGACAGGGGCCACGAGCAGTACTTC | CASSDRDRGHEQYF
15 | NA | TRBJ2-1 | NA | TRBV7-6 | TGTGCCAGCAGCTTTGGGGGGGGGCCTTTGAATGAGCAGTTCTTC | CASSFGGGPLNEQFF
15 | few | TRBJ1-2 | NA | TRBV18 | TGTGCCAGCTCTCCACCTCCACCCATGGAGTATGGCTACACCTTC | CASSPPPPMEYGYTF
17 | NA | TRBJ2-3 | TRBD2 | TRBV4-2 | TGTGCCAGCAGCCCCCAACTAGTGGGGGGGTCTACAGATACGCAGTATTTT | CASSPQLVGGSTDTQYF
13 | NA | TRBJ1-2 | TRBD1 | TRBV20-1 | TGCAGTGCTAGTCGCCAGGGGGCGCCGGGCTACACCTTC | CSASRQGAPGYTF
14 | NA | TRBJ2-7 | NA | TRBV7-2 | TGTGCCAGCAGCTTAGGCGGGGGCGGCTACGAGCAGTACTTC | CASSLGGGGYEQYF
13 | NA | TRBJ1-5 | TRBD1 | TRBV7-2 | TGTGCCAGCAGCCCGGACAGGGATCAGCCCCAGCATTTT | CASSPDRDQPQHF
14 | NA | TRBJ1-2 | TRBD1 | TRBV5-6 | TGTGCCAGCAGCCTAAGGACAGGGCTCTATGGCTACACCTTC | CASSLRTGLYGYTF
16 | NA | TRBJ1-2 | NA | TRBV28 | TGTGCCAGCAGTTCGTCGACAGGCGCCCTCCTCTATGGCTACACCTTC | CASSSSTGALLYGYTF
14 | NA | TRBJ1-1 | NA | TRBV6-5 | TGTGCCAGCAGCCAGACAGGAATGAACACTGAAGCTTTCTTT | CASSQTGMNTEAFF
15 | NA | TRBJ2-3 | TRBD1 | TRBV10-3 | TGTGCCATCAGGGGGGGGACAGGGCGTACAGATACGCAGTATTTT | CAIRGGTGRTDTQYF
21 | NA | TRBJ2-1 | TRBD1 | TRBV19 | TGTGCCAGTAGTGTAAGACAGGGGATACTCCACAAGCATAGCTCCTACAATGAGCAGTTCTTC | CASSVRQGILHKHSSYNEQFF
15 | NA | TRBJ2-1 | NA | TRBV6-5 | TGTGCCAGCAACACGCTAAAGGGGGTTGTAAATGAGCAGTTCTTC | CASNTLKGVVNEQFF
15 | NA | TRBJ1-1 | TRBD1 | TRBV3-1/TRBV3-2 | TGTGCCAGCAGCCAACCTCGGACAGGGGGGGGTGAAGCTTTCTTT | CASSQPRTGGGEAFF
14 | NA | TRBJ2-3 | TRBD2 | TRBV6-5 | TGTGCCAGCATACTAGCGGGGGGCACAGATACGCAGTATTTT | CASILAGGTDTQYF
17 | NA | TRBJ2-1 | TRBD1 | TRBV27 | TGTGCCAGCAGTTTACCAACCGGGACAGGGATTAACAATGAGCAGTTCTTC | CASSLPTGTGINNEQFF
13 | once | TRBJ1-2 | NA | TRBV18 | TGTGCCAGCTCATCGACAGACAGCTATGGCTACACCTTC | CASSSTDSYGYTF
18 | NA | TRBJ1-6 | TRBD1 | TRBV5-1 | TGCGCCAGCAGCCCGCGAACAAACACAGGGGGCAATAATTCACCCCTCCACTTT | CASSPRTNTGGNNSPLHF
17 | NA | TRBJ2-2 | TRBD2 | TRBV4-3 | TGCGCCAGCAGCCAAGATAGGGCTAGCGGGGGGGCCGGGGAGCTGTTTTTT | CASSQDRASGGAGELFF
15 | NA | TRBJ2-3 | NA | TRBV30 | TGTGCCTGGAGTAAAACGGGACAAGGGGCGGGTACGCAGTATTTT | CAWSKTGQGAGTQYF
17 | NA | TRBJ1-6 | NA | TRBV27 | TGTGCCAGCAGTTTATCGAGGGTGAACTCCTATAATTCACCCCTCCACTTT | CASSLSRVNSYNSPLHF
15 | NA | TRBJ1-4 | NA | TRBV5-4 | TGTGCCAGCAGCTTGAAGCAGGGTGGTAATGAAAAACTGTTTTTT | CASSLKQGGNEKLFF
15 | few | TRBJ2-5 | TRBD2 | TRBV11-2 | TGTGCCAGCAGCTTCATAGCGGGGGGGGGAGATACCCAGTACTTC | CASSFIAGGGDTQYF
17 | NA | TRBJ2-6 | TRBD2 | TRBV25-1 | TGTGCCAGCACCAGGACTAGCGGGACCCCTGGGGCCAACGTCCTGACTTTC | CASTRTSGTPGANVLTF
13 | NA | TRBJ1-2 | TRBD1 | TRBV6-5 | TGTGCCAGCAGTAGACAGGGGAAAAGTGGCTACACCTTC | CASSRQGKSGYTF
15 | NA | TRBJ1-6 | TRBD1 | TRBV6-5 | TGTGCCAGCAGTATGGACAGGGGGCTGAATTCACCCCTCCACTTT | CASSMDRGLNSPLHF
15 | NA | TRBJ2-3 | TRBD2 | TRBV6-4 | TGTGCCAGCAGTGACTCGCGGGGGGGGCCAGATACGCAGTATTTT | CASSDSRGGPDTQYF
15 | NA | TRBJ2-5 | TRBD2 | TRBV5-6 | TGTGCCAGCAGCCTAGCGGGGTCGGTACAAGAGACCCAGTACTTC | CASSLAGSVQETQYF
15 | NA | TRBJ2-7 | TRBD1 | TRBV19 | TGTGCCAGTAGACCTACCGGACAGGGCGTCTACGAGCAGTACTTC | CASRPTGQGVYEQYF
17 | NA | TRBJ1-1 | TRBD1 | TRBV11-2 | TGTGCCAGCAGCCAACCCGACAGGGGCCAATCCTACACTGAAGCTTTCTTT | CASSQPDRGQSYTEAFF
13 | NA | TRBJ2-1 | TRBD1 | TRBV18 | TGTGCCAGCTCAAGGACAGGGTTCAATGAGCAGTTCTTC | CASSRTGFNEQFF
13 | NA | TRBJ2-1 | TRBD2 | TRBV6-5 | TGTGCCAGCAGGGGTAGCGGGGGGAGCCAGCAGTTCTTC | CASRGSGGSQQFF
14 | few | TRBJ1-4 | TRBD1 | TRBV30 | TGTGCCTGGAGTGTACGGGGACAGAGTCAAAAACTGTTTTTT | CAWSVRGQSQKLFF
14 | NA | TRBJ2-1 | TRBD1 | TRBV10-1 | TGCGCCAGCAGTAGTGGTACAGGGGGCAATGAGCAGTTCTTC | CASSSGTGGNEQFF
15 | NA | TRBJ1-5 | NA | TRBV7-2 | TGTGCCAGCAGCCCCGAGTGGGGGCCAAATCAGCCCCAGCATTTT | CASSPEWGPNQPQHF
18 | NA | TRBJ2-5 | TRBD2 | TRBV9 | TGTGCCAGCAGCGTCGAGACGGGGACTAGCGTGTACCAAGAGACCCAGTACTTC | CASSVETGTSVYQETQYF
13 | NA | TRBJ2-1 | NA | TRBV24-1 | TGTGCCACCAGTGATTTGGGGGCAAGCGAGCAGTTCTTC | CATSDLGASEQFF
18 | once | TRBJ2-2 | TRBD1 | TRBV2 | TGTGCCAGCAGTGAAGCGCTTCTCGGCAGGGGGTTAATCGGGGAGCTGTTTTTT | CASSEALLGRGLIGELFF
16 | NA | TRBJ1-2 | NA | TRBV7-2 | TGTGCCAGCAGCTTATCCAGGGAGACTAGGATGGGTGGCTACACCTTC | CASSLSRETRMGGYTF
16 | NA | TRBJ1-1 | TRBD1 | TRBV5-1 | TGCGCCAGCAGCTTACGACAGGGCGTGATGAACACTGAAGCTTTCTTT | CASSLRQGVMNTEAFF
15 | NA | TRBJ1-2 | NA | TRBV7-2 | TGTGCCAGCAGCTTTGACGGGAAAGCTAACTATGGCTACACCTTC | CASSFDGKANYGYTF
15 | few | TRBJ2-7 | TRBD1 | TRBV19 | TGTGCCAGTATGGGCGGTGCAGGACAGGGTGGCCAGCAGTACTTC | CASMGGAGQGGQQYF
12 | few | TRBJ2-1 | TRBD1 | TRBV29-1 | TGCAGCGTTGGGGGAGGACAGGGACAGCAGTTCTTC | CSVGGGQGQQFF
16 | NA | TRBJ1-4 | NA | TRBV5-1 | TGCGCCAGCAGCTTGGACGTCCAGGGTGGGAATGAAAAACTGTTTTTT | CASSLDVQGGNEKLFF
15 | NA | TRBJ2-2 | NA | TRBV5-1 | TGCGCCAGCACCCCCGGAGCTGCGAACACCGGGGAGCTGTTTTTT | CASTPGAANTGELFF
17 | NA | TRBJ1-1 | NA | TRBV7-9 | TGTGCCAGCAGCCCTAGCGGGGTCACATACAGGAACACTGAAGCTTTCTTT | CASSPSGVTYRNTEAFF
17 | once | TRBJ2-1 | TRBD1 | TRBV11-2 | TGTGCCAGCAGCTCCGGGACAGGGTTCATCGTCGACAATGAGCAGTTCTTC | CASSSGTGFIVDNEQFF
16 | once | TRBJ2-2 | TRBD2 | TRBV9 | TGTGCCAGCAGCGTAGGTCTAGCGGGGAACACCGGGGAGCTGTTTTTT | CASSVGLAGNTGELFF
14 | NA | TRBJ1-5 | NA | TRBV24-1 | TGTGCCACCAGTGTCTCCGGTAGCAATCAGCCCCAGCATTTT | CATSVSGSNQPQHF
14 | NA | TRBJ1-2 | NA | TRBV5-6 | TGTGCCAGCAGCTTCAGGAATTCCCGCTATGGCTACACCTTC | CASSFRNSRYGYTF
16 | medium-sized | TRBJ1-1 | NA | TRBV4-2 | TGTGCCAGCAGCCAAGTCGGCAGCGATTCGAACACTGAAGCTTTCTTT | CASSQVGSDSNTEAFF
16 | NA | TRBJ2-1 | TRBD1 | TRBV27 | TGTGCCAGCAGTTTGAGGGACAGGGGGGCTTACAATGAGCAGTTCTTC | CASSLRDRGAYNEQFF
14 | NA | TRBJ2-3 | TRBD2 | TRBV5-1 | TGCGCCAGCAAGGGGCTAGCGGGCGCAGATACGCAGTATTTT | CASKGLAGADTQYF
15 | NA | TRBJ1-2 | NA | TRBV6-5 | TGTGCCAGCAGTTACTCCCATCACAGGGCTCGCGGCTACACCTTC | CASSYSHHRARGYTF